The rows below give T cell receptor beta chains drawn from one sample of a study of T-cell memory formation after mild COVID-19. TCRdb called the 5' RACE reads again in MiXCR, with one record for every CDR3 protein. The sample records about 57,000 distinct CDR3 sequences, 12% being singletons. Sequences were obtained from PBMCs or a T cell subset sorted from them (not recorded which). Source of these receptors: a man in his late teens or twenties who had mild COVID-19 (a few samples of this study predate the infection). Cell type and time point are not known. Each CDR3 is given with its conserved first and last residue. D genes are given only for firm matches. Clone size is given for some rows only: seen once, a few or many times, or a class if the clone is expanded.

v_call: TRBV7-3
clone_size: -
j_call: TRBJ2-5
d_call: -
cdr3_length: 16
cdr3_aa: CASSLSGPSLGETQYF
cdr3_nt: TGTGCCAGCAGCTTATCGGGACCTAGTCTGGGGGAGACCCAGTACTTC

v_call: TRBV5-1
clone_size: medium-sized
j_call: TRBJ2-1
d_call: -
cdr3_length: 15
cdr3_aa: CASSLAASSYNEQFF
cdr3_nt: TGCGCCAGCAGCTTGGCGGCTTCCTCCTACAATGAGCAGTTCTTC

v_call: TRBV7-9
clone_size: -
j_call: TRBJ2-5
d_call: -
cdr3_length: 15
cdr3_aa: CASSPRLASQETQYF
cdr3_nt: TGTGCCAGCAGCCCTCGTCTAGCGAGTCAAGAGACCCAGTACTTC

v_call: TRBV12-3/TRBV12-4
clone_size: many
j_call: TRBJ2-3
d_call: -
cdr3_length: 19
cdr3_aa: CASSSLFRRGGSSTDTQYF
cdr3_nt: TGTGCCAGCAGTTCACTCTTTCGGAGGGGGGGTTCTAGCACAGATACGCAGTATTTT

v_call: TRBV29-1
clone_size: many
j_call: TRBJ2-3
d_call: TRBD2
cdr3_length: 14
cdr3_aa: CSLRLAGVTDTQYF
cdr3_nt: TGCAGCTTGAGACTAGCGGGGGTCACAGATACGCAGTATTTT

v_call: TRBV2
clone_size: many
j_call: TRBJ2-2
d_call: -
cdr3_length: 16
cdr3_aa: CASSVVAPLNTGELFF
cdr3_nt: TGTGCCAGCAGTGTGGTTGCGCCGCTGAACACCGGGGAGCTGTTTTTT

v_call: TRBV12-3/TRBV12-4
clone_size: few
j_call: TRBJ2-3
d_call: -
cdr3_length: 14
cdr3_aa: CASSFHRTPDTQYF
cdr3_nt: TGTGCCAGCAGTTTTCACAGAACCCCAGATACGCAGTATTTT

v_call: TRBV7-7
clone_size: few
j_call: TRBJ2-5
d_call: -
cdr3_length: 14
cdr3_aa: CASSLDGLLGNQYF
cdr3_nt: TGTGCCAGCAGCCTAGACGGGTTATTGGGAAACCAGTACTTC

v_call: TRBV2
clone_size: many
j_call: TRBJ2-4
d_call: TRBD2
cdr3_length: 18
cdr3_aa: CASSDLGLAARAKNIQYF
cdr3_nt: TGTGCCAGCAGTGATTTGGGACTAGCGGCTAGAGCCAAAAACATTCAGTACTTC

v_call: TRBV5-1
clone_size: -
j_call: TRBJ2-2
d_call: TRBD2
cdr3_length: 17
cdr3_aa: CASSLSLAGFNTGELFF
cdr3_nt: TGCGCCAGCAGCTTGTCGCTAGCGGGGTTCAACACCGGGGAGCTGTTTTTT

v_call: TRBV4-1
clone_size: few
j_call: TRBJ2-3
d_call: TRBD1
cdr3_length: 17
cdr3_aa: CASSTPQGWQGADTQYF
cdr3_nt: TGCGCCAGCAGCACCCCCCAGGGTTGGCAGGGGGCAGATACGCAGTATTTT

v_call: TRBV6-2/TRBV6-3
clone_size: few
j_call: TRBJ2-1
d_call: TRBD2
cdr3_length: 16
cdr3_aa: CASTSPTGTSGFEQFF
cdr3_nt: TGTGCCAGCACCTCCCCGACCGGGACTAGCGGTTTTGAGCAGTTCTTC

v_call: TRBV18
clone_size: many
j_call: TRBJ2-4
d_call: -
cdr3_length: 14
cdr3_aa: CASSPPEAKNIQYF
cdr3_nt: TGTGCCAGCTCACCGCCAGAAGCCAAAAACATTCAGTACTTC

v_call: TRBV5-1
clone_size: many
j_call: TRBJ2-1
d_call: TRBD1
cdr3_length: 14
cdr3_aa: CASSQMTGDDEQFF
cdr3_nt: TGCGCCAGCAGCCAGATGACAGGGGACGATGAGCAGTTCTTC

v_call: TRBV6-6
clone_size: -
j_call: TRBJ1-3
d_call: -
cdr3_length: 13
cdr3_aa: CASSPRSGNTIYF
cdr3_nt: TGTGCCAGCAGCCCACGCTCTGGAAACACCATATATTTT

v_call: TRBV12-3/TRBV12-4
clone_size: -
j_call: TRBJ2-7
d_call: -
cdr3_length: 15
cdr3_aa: CASRSQGGGTYEQYF
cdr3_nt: TGTGCCAGCAGGTCACAGGGAGGGGGCACCTACGAGCAGTACTTC

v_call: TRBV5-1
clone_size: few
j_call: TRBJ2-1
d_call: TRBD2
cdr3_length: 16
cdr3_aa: CASSQRGVKPYNEQFF
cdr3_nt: TGCGCCAGCAGCCAGCGGGGGGTAAAACCGTACAATGAGCAGTTCTTC

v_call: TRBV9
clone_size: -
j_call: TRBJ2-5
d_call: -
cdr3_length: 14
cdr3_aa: CASSAGPSGETQYF
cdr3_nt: TGTGCCAGCAGCGCCGGCCCCTCGGGAGAGACCCAGTACTTC

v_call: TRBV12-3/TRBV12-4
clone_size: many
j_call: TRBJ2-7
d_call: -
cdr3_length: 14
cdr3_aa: CASSHRDVAYEQYF
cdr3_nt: TGTGCCAGCAGCCACCGGGACGTAGCCTACGAGCAGTACTTC

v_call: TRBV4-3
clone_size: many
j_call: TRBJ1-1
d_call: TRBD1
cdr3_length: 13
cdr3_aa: CASSLDREWEAFF
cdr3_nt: TGCGCCAGCAGCCTCGACAGGGAATGGGAAGCTTTCTTT

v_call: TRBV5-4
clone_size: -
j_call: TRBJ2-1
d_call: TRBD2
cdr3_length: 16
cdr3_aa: CASSSPSAGGLHEQFF
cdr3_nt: TGTGCCAGCAGCTCGCCCTCGGCGGGGGGGCTCCATGAGCAGTTCTTC

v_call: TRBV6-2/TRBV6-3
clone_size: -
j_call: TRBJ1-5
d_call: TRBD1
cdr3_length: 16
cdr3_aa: CASSEAGTGNYQPQHF
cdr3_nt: TGTGCCAGCAGCGAGGCCGGGACAGGGAATTATCAGCCCCAGCATTTT

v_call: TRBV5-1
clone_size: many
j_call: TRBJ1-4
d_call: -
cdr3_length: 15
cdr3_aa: CASSLVSESNEKLFF
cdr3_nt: TGCGCCAGCAGCTTGGTCTCTGAGTCTAATGAAAAACTGTTTTTT

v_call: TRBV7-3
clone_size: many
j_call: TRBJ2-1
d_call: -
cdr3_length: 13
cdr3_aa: CASSIDYNNEQFF
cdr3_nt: TGTGCCAGCAGCATCGACTACAACAATGAGCAGTTCTTC

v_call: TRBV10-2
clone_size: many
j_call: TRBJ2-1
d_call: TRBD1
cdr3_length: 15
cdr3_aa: CASNPGQGAHNEQFF
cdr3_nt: TGCGCCAGCAACCCGGGACAGGGGGCACACAATGAGCAGTTCTTC

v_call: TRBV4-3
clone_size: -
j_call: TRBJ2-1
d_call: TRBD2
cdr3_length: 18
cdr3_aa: CASSQDPGTSGAYNEQFF
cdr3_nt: TGCGCCAGCAGCCAAGATCCCGGGACTAGCGGGGCTTACAATGAGCAGTTCTTC

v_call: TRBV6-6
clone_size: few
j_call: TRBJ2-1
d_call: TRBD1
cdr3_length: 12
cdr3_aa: CASKDRAREQFF
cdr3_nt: TGTGCCAGCAAAGACAGGGCGAGGGAGCAGTTCTTC

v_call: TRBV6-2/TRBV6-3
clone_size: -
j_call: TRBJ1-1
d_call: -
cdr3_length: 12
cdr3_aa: CASRTVNTEAFF
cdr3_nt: TGTGCCAGCAGGACGGTGAACACTGAAGCTTTCTTT

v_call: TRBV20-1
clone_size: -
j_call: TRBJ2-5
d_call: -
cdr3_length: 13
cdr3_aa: CSAPRGAQETQYF
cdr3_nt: TGCAGTGCTCCTCGGGGGGCGCAAGAGACCCAGTACTTC

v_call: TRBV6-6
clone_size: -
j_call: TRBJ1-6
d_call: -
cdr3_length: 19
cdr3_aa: CASSSLPQRGARYNSPLHF
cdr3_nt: TGTGCCAGCAGCTCCCTCCCCCAGCGAGGGGCCCGCTATAATTCACCCCTCCACTTT

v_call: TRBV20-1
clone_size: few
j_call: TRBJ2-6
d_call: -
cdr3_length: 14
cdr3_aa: CSAPMSSGANVLTF
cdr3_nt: TGCAGTGCTCCAATGAGCTCTGGGGCCAACGTCCTGACTTTC

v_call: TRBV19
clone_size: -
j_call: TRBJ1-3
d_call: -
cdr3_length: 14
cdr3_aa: CASSVTRSGNTIYF
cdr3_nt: TGTGCCAGTAGTGTGACCCGCTCTGGAAACACCATATATTTT

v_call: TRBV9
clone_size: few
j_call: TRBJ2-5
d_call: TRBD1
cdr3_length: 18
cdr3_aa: CASSVSTGTGVFGETQYF
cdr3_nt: TGTGCCAGCAGCGTGAGTACCGGGACAGGGGTCTTCGGAGAGACCCAGTACTTC

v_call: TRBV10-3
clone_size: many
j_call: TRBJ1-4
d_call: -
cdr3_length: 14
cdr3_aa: CAISESGGEEKLFF
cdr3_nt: TGTGCCATCAGTGAGTCTGGAGGGGAGGAAAAACTGTTTTTT

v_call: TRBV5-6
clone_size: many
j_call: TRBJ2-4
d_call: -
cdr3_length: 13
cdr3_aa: CASSPGTPNIQYF
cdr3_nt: TGTGCCAGCAGCCCGGGGACACCTAACATTCAGTACTTC

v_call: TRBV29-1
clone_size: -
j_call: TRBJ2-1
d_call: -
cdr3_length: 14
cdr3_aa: CSVEPRTAYNEQFF
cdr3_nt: TGCAGCGTTGAACCCCGGACTGCCTACAATGAGCAGTTCTTC

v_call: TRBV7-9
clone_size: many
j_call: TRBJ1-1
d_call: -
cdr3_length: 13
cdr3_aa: CASSLSRYTEAFF
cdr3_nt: TGTGCCAGCAGCTTATCCCGGTACACTGAAGCTTTCTTT

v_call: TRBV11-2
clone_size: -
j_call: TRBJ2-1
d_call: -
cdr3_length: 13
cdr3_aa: CASSSPPRAEQFF
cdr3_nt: TGTGCCAGCAGCTCCCCCCCGCGGGCTGAGCAGTTCTTC

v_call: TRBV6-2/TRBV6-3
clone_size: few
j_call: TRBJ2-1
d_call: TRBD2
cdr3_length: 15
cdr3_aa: CASTLAGDSANEQFF
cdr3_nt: TGTGCCAGCACGCTAGCGGGGGACTCAGCAAATGAGCAGTTCTTC

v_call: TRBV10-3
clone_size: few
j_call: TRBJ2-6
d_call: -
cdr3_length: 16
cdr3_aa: CAISPGLAPGANVLTF
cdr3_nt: TGTGCCATCAGCCCGGGGCTTGCTCCTGGGGCCAACGTCCTGACTTTC

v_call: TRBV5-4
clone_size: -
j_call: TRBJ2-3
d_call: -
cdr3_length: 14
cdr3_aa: CASSSKGGGDTQYF
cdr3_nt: TGTGCCAGCAGCTCCAAGGGGGGGGGAGATACGCAGTATTTT

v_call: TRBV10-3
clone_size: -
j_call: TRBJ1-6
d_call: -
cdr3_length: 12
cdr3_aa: CAISGNNSPLHF
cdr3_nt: TGTGCCATCTCGGGTAATAATTCACCACTCCACTTT

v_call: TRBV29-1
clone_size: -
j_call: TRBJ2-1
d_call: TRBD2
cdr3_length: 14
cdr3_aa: CSAGLAGAGGEQFF
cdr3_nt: TGCAGCGCCGGACTAGCGGGAGCAGGGGGTGAGCAGTTCTTC

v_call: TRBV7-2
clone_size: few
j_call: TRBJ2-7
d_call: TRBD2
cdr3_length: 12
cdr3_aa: CASSFERGGQYF
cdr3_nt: TGTGCCAGCAGCTTCGAACGGGGGGGGCAGTACTTC

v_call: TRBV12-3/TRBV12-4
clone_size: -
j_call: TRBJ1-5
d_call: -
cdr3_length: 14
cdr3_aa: CASSHDSYNQPQHF
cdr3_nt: TGTGCCAGCAGTCACGACAGTTACAATCAGCCCCAGCATTTT

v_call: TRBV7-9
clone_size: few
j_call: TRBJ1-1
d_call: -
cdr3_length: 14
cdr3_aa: CASSRAPLNTEAFF
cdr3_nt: TGTGCCAGCAGCCGAGCCCCACTGAACACTGAAGCTTTCTTT

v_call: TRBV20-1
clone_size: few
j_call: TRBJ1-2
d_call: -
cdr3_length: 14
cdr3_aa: CSASRPGDNYGYTF
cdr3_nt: TGCAGTGCTAGTCGTCCGGGGGACAACTATGGCTACACCTTC

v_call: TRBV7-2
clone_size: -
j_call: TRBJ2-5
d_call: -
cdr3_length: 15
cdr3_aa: CASSLNPGSGVTQYF
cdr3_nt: TGTGCCAGCAGCTTAAATCCGGGGTCAGGGGTGACCCAGTACTTC

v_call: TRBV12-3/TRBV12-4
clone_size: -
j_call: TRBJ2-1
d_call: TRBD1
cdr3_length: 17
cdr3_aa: CASSLKVLGQGGNEQFF
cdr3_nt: TGTGCCAGCAGTTTAAAGGTACTCGGACAGGGCGGCAATGAGCAGTTCTTC

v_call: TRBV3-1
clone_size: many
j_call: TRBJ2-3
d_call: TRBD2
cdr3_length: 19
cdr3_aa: CASSQKGLAGGLRTDTQYF
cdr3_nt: TGTGCCAGCAGCCAAAAGGGACTAGCGGGGGGCCTTCGAACAGATACGCAGTATTTT

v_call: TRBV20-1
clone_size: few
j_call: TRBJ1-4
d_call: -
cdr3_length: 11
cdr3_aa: CSAGPDEKLFF
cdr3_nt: TGCAGTGCTGGACCTGATGAAAAACTGTTTTTT

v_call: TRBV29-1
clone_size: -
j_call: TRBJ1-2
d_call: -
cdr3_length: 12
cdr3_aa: CSVGRGDYGYTF
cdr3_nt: TGCAGCGTTGGCAGGGGAGACTATGGCTACACCTTC

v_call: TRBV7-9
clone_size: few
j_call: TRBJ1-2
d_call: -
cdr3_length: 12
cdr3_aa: CASSTTKYGYTF
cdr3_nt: TGTGCCAGCAGCACTACGAAATATGGCTACACCTTC

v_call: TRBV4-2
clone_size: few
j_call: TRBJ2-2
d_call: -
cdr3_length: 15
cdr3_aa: CASSPYKDSPGELFF
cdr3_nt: TGTGCCAGCAGCCCCTACAAGGACAGTCCCGGGGAGCTGTTTTTT

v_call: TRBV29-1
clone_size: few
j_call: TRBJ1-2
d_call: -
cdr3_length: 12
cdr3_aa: CSVARTGYGYTF
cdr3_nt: TGCAGCGTGGCGAGGACGGGGTATGGCTACACCTTC

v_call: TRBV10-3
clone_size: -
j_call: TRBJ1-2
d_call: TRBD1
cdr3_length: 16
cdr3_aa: CAITSKGTGGNYGYTF
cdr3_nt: TGTGCCATCACCAGTAAGGGGACAGGGGGCAACTATGGCTACACCTTC